The 3 T cell receptor beta chains below come from one sample, sequenced in a study of blood T cell repertoires in COVID-19. Using immunoSEQ multiplex PCR, the repertoire was profiled, and TCRdb retains in-frame clones only, with some absent. The profile shows approximately 170,000 clones, 83% of them singletons. The specimen was PBMCs or T cells enriched from blood (not recorded which). These receptors all stem from a woman in her 50s who had recovered from COVID-19.

The DNA for the CDR3 is TGTGCCAGCAGCGTCAGAGGTTTAGGTCTAGAGTATGGCTACACCTTC. It is translated as CASSVRGLGLEYGYTF. The rearrangement links TRBV9 to TRBJ1-2; D unclear. The CDR3 runs 16 residues. V shed 2 bases and J shed 5 bases, with 19 bases lying between them. CDR1 SGDLS and CDR2 YYNGEE come from the germline V gene.

Details on this clone: One end of the junction varies from germline; a read error may be responsible. This chain links TRBV29-1 with TRBJ2-3; TRBD1 matches at 8 bases. Germline V gene sequence: CDR1 SQVTM, CDR2 ANQGSEA. The CDR3 spans 14 residues. CDR3 DNA: TGCAGCGTTGAAGGGGGGACAGGCACACATACGCAGTATTTT. It is translated as CSVEGGTGTHTQYF.

This sequence joins TRBV14 and TRBJ2-3; maybe TRBD1 (5 bases). The CDR3 runs to 16 residues. Germline values: CDR1 SGHDN, CDR2 FVKESK. The V gene lost 4 bases and the J gene lost 3 bases, with 17 bases spanning the gap. CDR3 nucleotides: TGTGCCAGCAGCCCGACGTCAGGGATGGGGACAGATACGCAGTATTTT. This translates into CASSPTSGMGTDTQYF.